The clone carrying this T cell receptor (beta chain) was seen a few times. This specimen comes from a study of T-cell memory formation after mild COVID-19. Study in general: For the most part, TCR clusters were specific to one donor.

The junction had 4 bases not matched to a gene; V was cut back by 2 bases and J by 4 bases. This CDR3 has 15 residues. The germline CDR1 and CDR2 sequences are LGHNA and YNFKEQ. Constant-segment-primed 5'RACE gave TCR alpha and TCR beta cDNA libraries with sample barcodes and UMIs. TCRdb called the 5' RACE reads again in MiXCR, with one record for every CDR3 protein. This repertoire shows approximately 210,000 distinct CDR3 sequences, more than 25% found once; its top ten account for over 9.5%. Source material: PBMCs or a T cell subset sorted from them (not recorded which). V usage is TRBV4-2 and J usage is TRBJ2-1; TRBD2 agrees at 8 bases. The sequence was collected from an adult woman who had mild COVID-19 (a few samples of this study predate the infection). Cell type and time point are not known. The CDR3 sequence: CASSQLAGSYNEQFF. CDR3 bases: TGTGCCAGCAGCCAACTAGCGGGCTCTTACAATGAGCAGTTCTTC.